This TCR beta chain was profiled in a study of blood T cell repertoires in COVID-19. As originally analysed: Nucleated cell number was recorded as an estimate derived from reference gene primer amplification. Clones were sequenced by immunoSEQ multiplex PCR, and TCRdb holds only the in-frame ones, with some missing. V, J and clone size derive from that table, while D and trimming were established from the DNA sequence. The sample lists some 320,000 clones, over 85% occurring once. The sample holds a few counts of this clone. Material: peripheral blood. This TCR was recovered from a woman younger than 45 with COVID-19, enrolled during active disease.

The DNA of the CDR3 is TGTGCCAGCAGCTTATTGGGCAGGGGCGTCGGTGGCTACACCTTC. Protein sequence: CASSLLGRGVGGYTF. The chain joins TRBV7-2 to TRBJ1-2; D may be TRBD1 (6 bases). This CDR3 is built from 15 residues. Germline V gives CDR1 SGHTA, CDR2 FQGNSA. V dropped 2 bases and J dropped 7 bases, with 17 bases sitting between them.